This T cell receptor beta chain was identified during a study of metastatic and nonmetastatic thyroid tumors. Overall study findings and caveats: Malignant thyroid tumors reportedly exceeded benign nodules significantly in TCR beta diversity, with the difference appearing in blood and tumor.

TCRdb re-clonotyped the PCR reads via MiXCR. The data contain about 8,000 clones, 25% to 30% of them singletons. This clone has more than one count but fewer than ten. Antigen specificity is unknown. CDR3 length: 14 amino acids. Trimming took 7 bases from V and 7 from J, leaving 14 bases between them. Germline V lookup: CDR1 MNHEY, CDR2 SVGEGT. Thyroid surgery took place with no prior treatment in any patient. This rearrangement joins TRBV6-2 or TRBV6-3 to TRBJ1-6; D gene unclear. The source material was tumor tissue. The TCR originated in a male donor with papillary thyroid cancer or a benign thyroid nodule (not recorded which). Some clones in this sample may be carry-over from other donors' samples. CDR3 in amino acids: CASKPGRKNSPLHF. CDR3 nucleotides: TGTGCCAGCAAGCCCGGCCGTAAGAATTCACCCCTCCACTTT.